The rows below give T cell receptor beta chains drawn from one sample of a study of cytomegalovirus exposure and HLA in healthy donors. Assay: immunoSEQ multiplex PCR; the TCRdb copy retains only in-frame clones and omits some. The repertoire holds about 150,000 clones, about 90% seen once, with roughly 6.4% in the top ten. Material: PBMCs. The receptors were sampled from a woman aged 25 to 39 in good health and CMV-seropositive. Both conserved end residues are part of each CDR3. A D gene is named only where the DNA matches it firmly. Size is omitted from some rows. Given values are once, few, many or a class for expanded clones.

D gene	V gene	clone size	J gene	CDR3 DNA	CDR3 protein
TRBD1	TRBV27	NA	TRBJ1-5	TGTGCCAGCAGTCCCCTTGACAGGGGAAATCAGCCCCAGCATTTT	CASSPLDRGNQPQHF
NA	TRBV5-4	once	TRBJ1-4	TGTGCCAGCAGAAACTCAGGGGTTAATGAAAAACTGTTTTTT	CASRNSGVNEKLFF
NA	TRBV18	NA	TRBJ2-5	TGTGCCAGCTCACCACCAGGAGGGCATGAAGAGACCCAGTACTTC	CASSPPGGHEETQYF
TRBD1	TRBV19	NA	TRBJ2-2	TGTGCCAGTCTGGGGACAGGGTACACCGGGGAGCTGTTTTTT	CASLGTGYTGELFF
TRBD2	TRBV29-1	NA	TRBJ2-5	TGCAGCGTCCCAAGGGGGGGGTTACTAGCGGGAGCGACCCAGTACTTC	CSVPRGGLLAGATQYF
TRBD1	TRBV5-4	NA	TRBJ1-3	TGTGCCAGCAGCGGGGACAGGGCTGGAAACACCATATATTTT	CASSGDRAGNTIYF
TRBD1	TRBV6-1	NA	TRBJ1-2	TGTGCCAGCAGTGAAACAGGGGATGGCTACACCTTC	CASSETGDGYTF
TRBD1	TRBV5-1	NA	TRBJ1-1	TGCGCCAGCAGCTCTCGGACAGGGGAGCCGAACACTGAAGCTTTCTTT	CASSSRTGEPNTEAFF
NA	TRBV5-4	NA	TRBJ1-1	TGTGCCAGCAGCTTTCAGGGGAACACTGAAGCTTTCTTT	CASSFQGNTEAFF
NA	TRBV5-1	NA	TRBJ1-1	TGCGCCAGCAGCTTACAGGGAGTCACTGAAGCTTTCTTT	CASSLQGVTEAFF